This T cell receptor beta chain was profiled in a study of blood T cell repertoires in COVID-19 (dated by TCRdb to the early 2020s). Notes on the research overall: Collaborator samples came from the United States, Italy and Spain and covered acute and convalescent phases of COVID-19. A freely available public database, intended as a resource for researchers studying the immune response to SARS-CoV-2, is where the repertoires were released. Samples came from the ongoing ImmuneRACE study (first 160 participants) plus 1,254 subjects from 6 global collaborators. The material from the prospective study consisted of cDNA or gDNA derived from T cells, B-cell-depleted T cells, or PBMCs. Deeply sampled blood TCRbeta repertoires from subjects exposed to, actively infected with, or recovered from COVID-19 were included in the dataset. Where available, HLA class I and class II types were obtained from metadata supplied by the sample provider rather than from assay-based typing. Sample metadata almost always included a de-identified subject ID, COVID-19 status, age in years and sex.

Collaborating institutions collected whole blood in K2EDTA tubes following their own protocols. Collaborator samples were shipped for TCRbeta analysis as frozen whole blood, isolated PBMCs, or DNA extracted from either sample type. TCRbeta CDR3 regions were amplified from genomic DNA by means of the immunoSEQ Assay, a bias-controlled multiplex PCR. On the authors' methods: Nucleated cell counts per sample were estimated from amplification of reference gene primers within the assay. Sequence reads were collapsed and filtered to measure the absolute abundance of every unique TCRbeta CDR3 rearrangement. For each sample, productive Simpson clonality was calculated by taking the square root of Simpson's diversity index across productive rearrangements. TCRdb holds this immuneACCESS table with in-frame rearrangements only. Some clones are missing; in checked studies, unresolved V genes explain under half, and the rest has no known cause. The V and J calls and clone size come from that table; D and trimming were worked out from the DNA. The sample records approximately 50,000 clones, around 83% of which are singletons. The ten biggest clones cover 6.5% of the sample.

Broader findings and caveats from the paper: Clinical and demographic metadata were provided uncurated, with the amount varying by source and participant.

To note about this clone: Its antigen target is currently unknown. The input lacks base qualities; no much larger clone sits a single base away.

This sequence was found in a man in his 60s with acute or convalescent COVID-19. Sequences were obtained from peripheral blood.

The bases are TGTGCCACCAGCAGATCCCGAGGACTAGCGGGTAGAGAGACCCAGTACTTC. The translation is CATSRSRGLAGRETQYF. This chain joins TRBV15 to TRBJ2-5, and TRBD2 matches 11 of the central bases. Germline trimming amounts to 2 bases on V and 4 bases on J, with 9 as the count of junction bases outside the gene matches. The CDR3 holds 17 amino acids from the cysteine to the phenylalanine. The sequence is cut down to CDR3 DNA, 51 bases in frame from base 1. The germline V gene (reference sequence) gives CDR1 as LNHNV and CDR2 as YYDKDF.